Below, one T cell receptor beta chain is given with its context. This sample stems from a study of T cells in Graves' hyperthyroidism and ophthalmopathy. TCR beta CDR3 region amplification was performed from RNA transcripts. A first-round RT-PCR of the TCR CDR3 used the HTBI primer set. In TCRdb, the multiplex PCR reads were re-called with MiXCR into one record per CDR3 protein. The table includes a few hundred thousand distinct CDR3 sequences, roughly 19% detected once. Newly diagnosed hyperthyroidism patients aged 18 to 65 years had disease lasting under 2 months. Trimming pared 6 bases from V and 4 bases from J, leaving 18 bases between. CDR1 and CDR2 from the germline V gene are SQVTM and ANQGSEA. There are 15 residues in the CDR3.

The chain has TRBV29-1 and TRBJ2-2, with a tentative D call TRBD2 (5 bases). Source material: blood. The sequence derives from a woman younger than 35 with Graves' hyperthyroidism. CDR3 DNA sequence: TGCAGCGTGCGGGCCACCGGGTCTAGCACCGGGGAGCTGTTTTTT. As protein: CSVRATGSSTGELFF.